These 27 T cell receptor beta chains were sequenced from one sample in a study of shared clonotypes between healthy human individuals. Some clones are missing from TCRdb's copy, which holds only in-frame ones; the method was immunoSEQ multiplex PCR. Of more than 450,000 clones listed, less than 85% are singletons. The source material was PBMCs. These receptors originate from a woman in her thirties or forties in good health. Some clones in this sample may be carry-over from other donors' samples.

V is TRBV10-3 and J is TRBJ1-4; possible D gene TRBD1, 6 bases. The V end lost 4 bases, the J end lost 4 bases, and 13 bases lay between the germline ends. The CDR3 contains 15 residues. Per germline, CDR1 ENHRY and CDR2 SYGVKD. The DNA for the CDR3 is TGTGCCATCAGTGGGTCGGACAGTCTTAATGAAAAACTGTTTTTT. Protein sequence: CAISGSDSLNEKLFF.

This chain links TRBV18 with TRBJ1-4; no clear D. The CDR3 totals 13 residues. Trimming shortened V by 6 bases and J by 6 bases, and 11 bases separated the two germline ends. The V gene's germline CDR1 is KGHSH and CDR2 LQKENI. The CDR3 spells CASSRASDEKLFF. CDR3 nucleotides: TGTGCCAGCTCCCGGGCATCGGATGAAAAACTGTTTTTT. Combining the CDR3 with reference TRBV18 and TRBJ1-4 gives the whole variable domain NAGVMQNPRHLVRRRGQEARLRCSPMKGHSHVYWYRQLPEEGLKFMVYLQKENIIDESGMPKERFSAEFPKEGPSILRIQQVVRGDSAAYFCASSRASDEKLFFGSGTQLSVL.

This clone was counted between two and nine times. The chain joins TRBV7-2 to TRBJ1-1; the D is unclear. CDR3 length equals 12 residues. With 5 bases removed from V and 6 bases from J, the gap between germline ends came to 10 bases. Germline V CDR1 and CDR2: SGHTA, FQGNSA. The CDR3 loop is CASSHPGSEAFF. DNA of the CDR3: TGTGCCAGCAGCCACCCGGGATCTGAAGCTTTCTTT.

This chain links TRBV9 with TRBJ1-3; 7 nucleotides agree with TRBD1. The CDR3 has 17 amino acids. J gave up 3 bases and V 3 bases, and 12 bases lay outside the gene matches. Germline V lookup: CDR1 SGDLS, CDR2 YYNGEE. CDR3 loop: CASSGRGDRLFGNTIYF. The CDR3, as DNA: TGTGCCAGCAGCGGGAGGGGGGACAGATTGTTTGGAAACACCATATATTTT.

The V and J genes are TRBV7-2 and TRBJ2-7; 9 bases line up with TRBD2. V was clipped by 3 bases and J by 6 bases; unmatched bases: 15. Per germline, CDR1 SGHTA and CDR2 FQGNSA. This CDR3 is built from 17 residues. The CDR3 loop is CASSFLGTPGTSFEQYF. The CDR3 bases are TGTGCCAGCAGCTTCCTCGGGACACCCGGGACTAGCTTCGAGCAGTACTTC.

The chain carries TRBV2 and TRBJ2-7, with TRBD1 matching over 7 bases. CDR3 length: 16 residues. After removal of 6 bases from V and 3 bases from J, the junction contained 14 bases not matched to a gene. The germline CDR1 and CDR2 sequences are SNHLY and FYNNEI. CDR3 amino acids: CASSLTGAPTYYEQYF. The CDR3 bases are TGTGCCAGCAGCCTAACAGGGGCCCCGACCTACTACGAGCAGTACTTC.

The J gene is TRBJ1-2, the V gene TRBV18; weak D call: TRBD1 (6 bases). The CDR3 extends over 13 amino acids. Trimming stripped 4 bases from V and 4 bases from J, with 10 bases between. The germline CDR1 and CDR2 sequences are KGHSH and LQKENI. CDR3 nucleotide sequence: TGTGCCAGCTCACAGGGGGACCGCTATGGCTACACCTTC. Amino acid sequence: CASSQGDRYGYTF.

In this sample, this clone turned up once. The chain is built from TRBV7-8 and TRBJ2-1; 9 bases line up with TRBD1. This CDR3 is built from 16 residues. The J segment lost 12 bases and the V segment lost 5 bases, leaving 17 bases of the junction unmatched. The V gene's germline CDR1 is SGHVS and CDR2 FQNEAQ. CDR3 in DNA: TGTGCCAGCAGCGGGACAGGGAGTGGGCCCCAGCGGGTGCAGTTCTTC. As protein: CASSGTGSGPQRVQFF.

The CDR3 bases are TGTGCCAGTAGTCCCACGACGTCTCAGCCCCAGCATTTT. Encoded protein: CASSPTTSQPQHF. V and J are TRBV19 and TRBJ1-5; D is unclear. Trimming left V 5 bases short and J 6 bases short, with 11 bases between. Germline CDR1 LNHDA, CDR2 SQIVND (reference sequence). There are 13 residues in the CDR3.

V gene TRBV7-3 combines with J gene TRBJ2-1; 8 bases agree with TRBD2. Trimming cost V 1 base and J 9 bases; bases outside gene matches: 2. CDR1 and CDR2 (germline): SGHTA, FQGTGA. The CDR3 length is 13 residues. In nucleotides, the CDR3 is TGTGCCAGCAGCTTAAACCGGGGGGGTGAGCAGTTCTTC. This encodes CASSLNRGGEQFF.

The chain recombines TRBV6-4 with TRBJ2-3, with TRBD1 identical over 7 bases. Per the germline V gene, CDR1 is MRHNA and CDR2 is SNTAGT. Trimming took 2 bases from V and 1 from J; bases not matched to a gene: 6. This CDR3 comprises 16 residues. CDR3 sequence: CASSDGTADGTDTQYF. The CDR3 DNA follows: TGTGCCAGCAGTGACGGGACAGCGGACGGCACAGATACGCAGTATTTT.

This clone has just a few counts. The chain links TRBV28 to TRBJ1-1; D is undetermined. This CDR3 has 13 residues. With 3 bases removed from V and 1 base from J, the gap between germline ends came to 6 bases. In germline, CDR1 is MDHEN, CDR2 SYDVKM. CDR3 nucleotides: TGTGCCAGCAGTTTTCAACCGAACACTGAAGCTTTCTTT. Amino acid sequence: CASSFQPNTEAFF.

This clone was seen more than once but under ten times. This chain uses TRBV27 with TRBJ2-1; D remains unclear. The V end lost 7 bases, the J end lost 4 bases, and 11 bases lay between the germline ends. Germline lookup yields CDR1 MNHEY and CDR2 SMNVEV (reference sequence). The CDR3 contains 13 residues. CDR3 nucleotide sequence: TGTGCCAGCACCGACGGCCCTTACAATGAGCAGTTCTTC. This sequence encodes CASTDGPYNEQFF.

V is TRBV11-2 and J is TRBJ2-1; no reliable D call. Germline V lookup: CDR1 SGHAT, CDR2 FQNNGV. V was trimmed by 1 base and J by 8 bases, leaving 15 bases between them. This CDR3 region has 15 residues. The CDR3 here is CASSLAGRTVYEQFF. The CDR3 DNA follows: TGTGCCAGCAGCTTAGCTGGTAGAACAGTCTATGAGCAGTTCTTC.

CDR3 protein: CSVPVGSLSNEQFF. The CDR3 region has the DNA TGCAGCGTTCCCGTCGGGAGCCTTAGCAATGAGCAGTTCTTC. The V call is TRBV29-1, the J call TRBJ2-1, with D possibly TRBD2 on 6 matching bases. Looked up from germline, CDR1 is SQVTM and CDR2 is ANQGSEA. The V gene lost 5 bases and the J gene lost 6 bases, with 17 bases spanning the gap. The CDR3 totals 14 residues.

The chain is built from TRBV27 and TRBJ2-7; no clear D gene. This CDR3 region has 13 residues. Germline CDR1 and CDR2: MNHEY and SMNVEV (reference sequence). V shed 6 bases and J shed 4 bases, with 13 bases lying between them. The CDR3 reads CASSPNWVYEQYF. The CDR3 DNA follows: TGTGCCAGCAGCCCTAATTGGGTTTACGAGCAGTACTTC.

J is TRBJ2-3 and V is TRBV4-3; 11 nucleotides match TRBD2. CDR1 LGHNA and CDR2 YSLEER come from the germline V gene. The CDR3 totals 17 residues. With 1 base clipped from V and 2 bases from J, the junction kept 5 bases outside the gene matches. The CDR3 reads CASSQGATSGDTDTQYF. CDR3 coding DNA: TGCGCCAGCAGCCAAGGAGCGACTAGCGGGGACACAGATACGCAGTATTTT.

This chain joins TRBV29-1 and TRBJ1-1; D is unresolved. CDR1 SQVTM and CDR2 ANQGSEA come from the germline V gene. The V gene lost 5 bases and the J gene lost 4 bases, with 11 bases spanning the gap. This CDR3 region has 12 residues. CDR3 in amino acids: CSVYKDGTEAFF. The CDR3 DNA is TGCAGCGTTTACAAGGACGGCACTGAAGCTTTCTTT.

The chain couples TRBV27 to TRBJ2-5; either TRBD1 or TRBD2 may supply D (5 bases each). V dropped 4 bases and J dropped 6 bases, with 15 bases sitting between them. Germline V lookup: CDR1 MNHEY, CDR2 SMNVEV (reference sequence). The CDR3 extends over 14 amino acids. The CDR3 region is CASSSLGGQQTQYF. CDR3 coding DNA: TGTGCCAGCAGTTCCCTAGGAGGACAACAGACCCAGTACTTC.

There are many counts of this clone. The V and J genes are TRBV6-1 and TRBJ2-1, with D perhaps assigned TRBD1 or TRBD2 (5 bases each). Trimming cost V 0 bases and J 10 bases, with 16 bases left between them. This CDR3 has 15 residues. Germline values: CDR1 MNHNS, CDR2 SASEGT. Here the CDR3 reads CASSEALFGGWEQFF. The CDR3, as DNA: TGTGCCAGCAGTGAAGCGCTTTTTGGGGGATGGGAGCAGTTCTTC.

This clone occurred a few times. The chain links TRBV9 to TRBJ2-7, with 13 bases identical to TRBD2. Germline lookup yields CDR1 SGDLS and CDR2 YYNGEE. V was pared by 7 bases and J by 3 bases, with 7 bases of the junction left unmatched. The CDR3 loop spans 15 amino acids. In nucleotides, the CDR3 is TGTGCCAGCGGGAGGGGGACTAGCGGGGACTACGAGCAGTACTTC. Translating it yields CASGRGTSGDYEQYF.

This clone appeared a single time. The CDR3 DNA reads TGTGCCAGTAGTAACGGACAGGCCTACGAGCAGTACTTC. Amino acids: CASSNGQAYEQYF. The chain couples TRBV19 to TRBJ2-7, with TRBD1 matching over 7 bases. Germline V CDR1 and CDR2: LNHDA, SQIVND (reference sequence). Trimming cost V 4 bases and J 2 bases; bases outside gene matches: 2. CDR3 size: 13 residues.

J is TRBJ2-1 and V is TRBV7-3; D is perhaps TRBD1 (6 bases). Germline CDR1 SGHTA, CDR2 FQGTGA. The V and J ends lost 4 bases and 9 bases respectively, with 13 bases between them. This CDR3 contains 13 residues. DNA of the CDR3: TGTGCCAGCAGCTCCCCAGGACAGAGTGAGCAGTTCTTC. This translates into CASSSPGQSEQFF. The full variable domain, with the rest looked up from reference TRBV7-3 and TRBJ2-1, is GAGVSQTPSNKVTEKGKYVELRCDPISGHTALYWYRQSLGQGPEFLIYFQGTGAADDSGLPNDRFFAVRPEGSVSTLKIQRTERGDSAVYLCASSSPGQSEQFFGPGTRLTVL.

The V gene is TRBV7-8, the J gene TRBJ1-4; perhaps TRBD1 as D (5 bases). The V gene lost 1 base and the J gene lost 12 bases, with 12 bases spanning the gap. CDR3 size: 13 residues. Germline CDR1 is SGHVS and CDR2 is FQNEAQ. CDR3 sequence (DNA): TGTGCCAGCAGCTTAGGGGTTCGGGGGGAACTGTTTTTT. This translates into CASSLGVRGELFF.

This rearrangement joins TRBV5-1 to TRBJ1-2; TRBD1 agrees at 8 bases. Trimming cost V 4 bases and J 4 bases; bases outside gene matches: 12. From germline, CDR1 is SGHRS and CDR2 YFSETQ. CDR3 length: 16 amino acids. The CDR3 region is CASSLSGTGELYGYTF. CDR3 DNA: TGCGCCAGCAGCCTCTCCGGGACAGGCGAACTCTATGGCTACACCTTC.

The gene calls are TRBV7-9 and TRBJ2-3; D gene ambiguous. This CDR3 spans 19 amino acids. The V end was cut by 1 base, the J end by 4 bases, with 24 bases between. Germline V gives CDR1 SEHNR, CDR2 FQNEAQ (reference sequence). CDR3 protein: CASSLVSSVIAGFSDTQYF. Here the CDR3 DNA reads TGTGCCAGCAGCTTAGTCTCTTCCGTGATCGCCGGGTTTTCAGATACGCAGTATTTT.

This clone was detected only once. V gene TRBV6-5 combines with J gene TRBJ2-1, with 7 bases fitting TRBD2. In germline, CDR1 is MNHEY, CDR2 SVGAGI. The CDR3 loop spans 15 amino acids. The trim removed 0 bases at V and 9 bases at J, leaving 8 bases unmatched. Written as DNA, the CDR3 is TGTGCCAGCAGTTACTCGAGGACCACGGGAGGTGAGCAGTTCTTC. It yields the protein CASSYSRTTGGEQFF.